This T cell receptor beta chain was observed in a study of Ad26.COV2.S vaccination and SARS-CoV-2 variants (dated by TCRdb to about 2021). Describing the broader study: Sequencing of the TCRbeta repertoire served to evaluate the specificity and breadth of SARS-CoV-2-reactive T cell receptors following Ad26.COV2.S vaccination. A total of around 32 samples were included in the TCR-sequenced set, comprising around 19 Ad26.COV2.S vaccine recipients, 5 placebo recipients and 8 SARS-CoV-2 convalescent individuals. The investigation overall reported the following: Substantial breadth of spike-specific CD8+ and CD4+ T cell responses was reported after vaccination. Higher spike-specific TCR breadth was observed in Ad26.COV2.S recipients than in placebo recipients (P = 0.0014). The authors noted that total T cell responses may have been underestimated by the TCR breadth and depth analyses. Vaccine and placebo recipients had similar non-spike TCR breadth, a finding consistent with the vaccine containing only spike.

This clone was seen only a few times. The antigen it binds to is not known. The input lacks base qualities; no much larger clone sits a single base away. In the paper's terms, the time point label means: individuals recovered from natural SARS-CoV-2 infection. V trim: 4 bases; J trim: 2 bases; unmatched bases: 7. CDR1 and CDR2, per the germline V gene, are MNHEY and SVGAGI. Measured from the cysteine to the phenylalanine, the CDR3 is 15 residues long. The CDR3 DNA has 45 bases and is translated from base 1. The immunoSEQ Assay was the method used to sequence TCRbeta CDR3 regions. After extraction, genomic DNA underwent amplification by bias-controlled multiplex PCR, followed by high-throughput sequencing. As for the authors' bioinformatics: Collapsing and filtering of sequences were performed to quantify the absolute abundance of each unique TCRbeta CDR3 region. T cell fraction was estimated by normalizing TCRbeta template counts to usable DNA, which was measured by amplifying reference genes present in all nucleated cells. Repertoire TCRs were annotated as SARS-CoV-2-specific by exact matching of V gene, CDR3 amino acid sequence and J gene to a known reactive TCR set. The reference SARS-CoV-2 TCR set came from MIRA and was filtered for enrichment in COVID-19-positive ImmuneCODE repertoires, removing public or cross-reactive TCRs. Using the MIRA antigens, annotated TCRs were further analysed by specific ORF or by position within an ORF. Breadth was defined as the number of annotated unique rearrangements divided by the total number of unique productive rearrangements, and depth was defined as the summed frequency of the annotated unique rearrangements. Two-sided Wilcoxon rank-sum tests were applied when comparing TCR breadth between groups. TCRdb limited this immuneACCESS table to in-frame rearrangements with V and J called. A share of clones is missing; checked studies link under half to unresolved V genes, and the rest is unexplained. Clonal size and the V and J genes are those of that table, whereas D and trimming came from the DNA. This sample has 350,000 to 450,000 clones in its table, and just over 90% of those were observed once. In total, the top ten clones hold 3% to 4% of the sample.

This clonotype was sampled from a human donor who had recovered from COVID-19. The specimen was peripheral blood, collected after recovery from COVID-19. The V and J segments used are TRBV6-5 and TRBJ2-5; TRBD1 fits 7 bases in the junction. The CDR3 has the sequence CASSLTGSLQETQYF. The nucleotide sequence reads TGTGCCAGCAGTTTGACAGGGAGTTTACAAGAGACCCAGTACTTC.